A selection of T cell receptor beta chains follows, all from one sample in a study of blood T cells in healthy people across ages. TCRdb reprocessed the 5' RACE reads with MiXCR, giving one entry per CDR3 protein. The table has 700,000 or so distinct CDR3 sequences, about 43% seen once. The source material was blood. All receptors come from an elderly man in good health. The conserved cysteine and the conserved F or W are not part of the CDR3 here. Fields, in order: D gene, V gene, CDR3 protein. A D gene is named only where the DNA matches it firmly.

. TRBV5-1 ASSLATGPDYEQY
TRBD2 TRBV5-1 ASSSHSGGYEETQY
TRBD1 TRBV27 ASSPDRANQPQH
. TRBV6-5 ASRMNQGPNYGYT
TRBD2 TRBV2 ASSGFLGGVSNEQF
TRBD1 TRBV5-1 ASSLVGGTANEKLF
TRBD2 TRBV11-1 ASSLETSGRGDTQY
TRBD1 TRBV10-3 AIMPGQGSGYGYT
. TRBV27 ASTSGTRIEEQY
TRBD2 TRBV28 ASRLANTYNEQF
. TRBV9 ASSGRGLEQY
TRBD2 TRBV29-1 SVEPTSGRSKEQY
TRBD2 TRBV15 VTSRKTGGPLGETQY
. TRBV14 ASSQGGSAAGRTEAF
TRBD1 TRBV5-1 ASSLWTGGDQY
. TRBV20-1 SARDVQRSSYNEQF
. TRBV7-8 ASSYGAEPYEQY
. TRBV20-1 SASGAWDTSYQETQY
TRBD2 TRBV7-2 ASSLAWRGGTGELF
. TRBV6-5 ASRQASHSYEQY